There are many counts of the clone carrying this T cell receptor (beta chain). Its antigen is still unknown. Germline CDR1 and CDR2: SGHDT and YYEEEE. This CDR3 is built from 15 residues. The germline V and J ends were trimmed by 0 bases and 2 bases, with 10 bases remaining between them. The data belong to a study of breast tumors, draining lymph nodes, adjacent tissues. Breast cancer patients provided tissue from their axillary draining lymph nodes. Findings and limits, study-wide: Luminal-like breast cancer showed significantly higher tumor–nontumor repertoire similarity than basal-like. Compared with lymph nodes, tumors were less diverse; compared with nontumor tissue, more. Findings are consistent with lymph node origin and intratumoral expansion of most tumor T cells.

TCRdb re-derived calls from the multiplex PCR reads in MiXCR, one entry per CDR3 protein. The sample lists about 130,000 distinct CDR3 sequences, approximately 20% occurring once. The sequence was obtained from a female donor with breast cancer. Some clones in this sample may be carry-over from other donors' samples. Sequencing used axillary lymph node tissue. This chain uses TRBV5-6 with TRBJ2-3, with D perhaps TRBD1 or TRBD2 (5 bases each). CDR3 amino acids: CASSLGGADTDTQYF. The DNA of the CDR3 is TGTGCCAGCAGCTTGGGAGGGGCCGACACAGATACGCAGTATTTT.